The sequence of this T cell receptor (beta chain) was determined in a study of beta chain features in type 1 diabetes. Study details: Over all samples combined, some 99,000,000 sorted cells were examined.

Germline V gene sequence: CDR1 SGDLS, CDR2 YYNGEE. This CDR3 contains 15 residues. Losses at the gene ends were 0 bases for V and 5 bases for J; bases not matched to a gene: 2. Study-wide points: Insertions were fewer and deletions more numerous at VDJ junctions in type 1 diabetes patients. Cells with high TCR expression could be over-represented by cDNA sequencing.

Averaging around 120 mL, one heparinised blood draw came from each individual donor. Every isolated RNA sample was fully reverse transcribed, so sequencing captured expressed TCRB transcripts. TCRdb's copy holds only in-frame clones and misses some; the assay was immunoSEQ multiplex PCR. The sample shows 110,000 or so clones, less than 40% of them seen only once. With regard to this clone: Its antigen is undetermined.

The chain combines TRBV9 with TRBJ2-3; 11 bases are shared with TRBD1. This clonotype originated in a woman aged 18 to 35 in good health. Input material: stem cell memory CD4+ T cells from blood. CDR3 protein: CASSVGTGGKDTQYF. The CDR3, as DNA: TGTGCCAGCAGCGTAGGGACAGGGGGCAAAGATACGCAGTATTTT.